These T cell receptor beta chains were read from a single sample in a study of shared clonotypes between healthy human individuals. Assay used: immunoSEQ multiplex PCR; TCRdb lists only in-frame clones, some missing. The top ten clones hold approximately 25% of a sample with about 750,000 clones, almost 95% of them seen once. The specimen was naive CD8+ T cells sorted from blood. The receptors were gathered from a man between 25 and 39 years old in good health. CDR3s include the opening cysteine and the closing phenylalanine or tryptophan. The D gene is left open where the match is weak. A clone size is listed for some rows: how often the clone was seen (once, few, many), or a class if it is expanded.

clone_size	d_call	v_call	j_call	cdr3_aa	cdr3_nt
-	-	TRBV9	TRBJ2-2	CASSVVGTGELFF	TGTGCCAGCAGCGTAGTAGGGACCGGGGAGCTGTTTTTT
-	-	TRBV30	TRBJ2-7	CAWWGSPQDEQYF	TGTGCCTGGTGGGGGAGCCCTCAGGACGAGCAGTACTTC
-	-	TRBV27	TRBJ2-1	CASSFSSGDRYNEQFF	TGTGCCAGCAGTTTTAGTAGCGGAGACCGCTACAATGAGCAGTTCTTC
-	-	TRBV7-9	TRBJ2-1	CASSLIGQRSYNEQFF	TGTGCCAGCAGCTTAATTGGACAGAGGTCCTACAATGAGCAGTTCTTC
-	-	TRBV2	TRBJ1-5	CASGRTSNQPQHF	TGTGCCAGCGGGAGGACAAGCAATCAGCCCCAGCATTTT
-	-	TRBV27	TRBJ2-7	CASSLGLGSYEQYF	TGTGCCAGCAGTCTAGGACTGGGCTCCTACGAGCAGTACTTC
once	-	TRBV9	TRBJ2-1	CASSVDRANEQFF	TGTGCCAGCAGCGTAGACAGGGCCAATGAGCAGTTCTTC
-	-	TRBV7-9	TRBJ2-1	CASSSRGGLNEQFF	TGTGCCAGCAGCTCCAGGGGGGGGCTGAATGAGCAGTTCTTC
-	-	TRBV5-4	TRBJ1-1	CASSLEGMNTEAFF	TGTGCCAGCAGCTTGGAGGGGATGAACACTGAAGCTTTCTTT
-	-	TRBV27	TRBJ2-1	CASSLYRPYNEQFF	TGTGCCAGCAGTTTATACAGGCCCTACAATGAGCAGTTCTTC
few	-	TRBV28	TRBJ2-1	CASSFRADNEQFF	TGTGCCAGCAGTTTTAGGGCAGACAATGAGCAGTTCTTC
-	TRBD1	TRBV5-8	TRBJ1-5	CASSAIDRVGQPQHF	TGTGCCAGCAGCGCAATAGACAGGGTCGGCCAGCCCCAGCATTTT
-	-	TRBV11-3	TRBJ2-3	CASSFPGDTQYF	TGTGCCAGCAGTTTCCCAGGGGATACGCAGTATTTT
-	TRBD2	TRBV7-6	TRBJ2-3	CASSLSRGEVGTDTQYF	TGTGCCAGCAGCTTATCGCGGGGGGAGGTGGGCACAGATACGCAGTATTTT
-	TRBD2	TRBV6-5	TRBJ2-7	CASSAGTSGSEQYF	TGTGCCAGCAGTGCCGGGACTAGCGGTAGCGAGCAGTACTTC
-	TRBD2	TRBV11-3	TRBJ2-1	CASSQRGTYNEQFF	TGTGCCAGCAGCCAGCGGGGGACCTACAATGAGCAGTTCTTC
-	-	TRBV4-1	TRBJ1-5	CASSQVGGGPPQHF	TGCGCCAGCAGCCAAGTAGGCGGCGGCCCGCCCCAGCATTTT
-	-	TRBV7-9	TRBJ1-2	CASSLGSYGYTF	TGTGCCAGCAGCTTAGGCTCCTATGGCTACACCTTC
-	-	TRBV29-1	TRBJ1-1	CSSEEGAFF	TGCAGCTCCGAGGAGGGAGCTTTCTTT
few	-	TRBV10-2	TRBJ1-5	CASSESRMGHSQPQHF	TGCGCCAGCAGTGAGTCTCGGATGGGGCACAGTCAGCCCCAGCATTTT
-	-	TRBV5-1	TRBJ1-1	CASREGNTEAFF	TGCGCCAGCAGAGAGGGGAACACTGAAGCTTTCTTT
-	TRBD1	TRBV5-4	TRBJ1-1	CASSNTGEHTEAFF	TGTGCCAGCAGCAACACAGGGGAACACACTGAAGCTTTCTTT
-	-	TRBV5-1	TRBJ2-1	CASSSTSGTPFYNEQFF	TGCGCCAGCAGCTCGACGTCCGGGACACCATTTTACAATGAGCAGTTCTTC
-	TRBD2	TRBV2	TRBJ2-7	CASSETREGKYEQYF	TGTGCCAGCAGTGAGACGCGGGAGGGCAAGTACGAGCAGTACTTC
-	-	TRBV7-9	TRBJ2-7	CASSPGGTDKQNEQYF	TGTGCCAGCAGCCCAGGGGGGACAGACAAACAGAACGAGCAGTACTTC
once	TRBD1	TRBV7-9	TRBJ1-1	CASSQRDRNTEAFF	TGTGCCAGCAGCCAACGGGACAGGAACACTGAAGCTTTCTTT
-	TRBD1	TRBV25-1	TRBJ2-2	CASSFTGTGRTGELFF	TGTGCCAGCAGTTTCACCGGGACAGGGCGCACCGGGGAGCTGTTTTTT
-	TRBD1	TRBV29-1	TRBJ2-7	CSVAGGDESYEQYF	TGCAGCGTTGCAGGGGGAGACGAATCCTACGAGCAGTACTTC
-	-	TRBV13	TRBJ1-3	CASSPNSYSGNTIYF	TGTGCCAGCAGCCCCAACAGTTACTCTGGAAACACCATATATTTT